A single sample gave rise to the 18 T cell receptor beta chains below, sequenced in a study of T-cell memory formation after mild COVID-19. TCRdb re-called the 5' RACE reads through MiXCR, storing one row per CDR3 protein. The sample holds 300,000 to 350,000 distinct CDR3 sequences, approximately 15% seen once. Sequenced input: PBMCs or a T cell subset sorted from them (not recorded which). These receptors originate from a man younger than 35 who had mild COVID-19 (a few samples of this study predate the infection). Cell type and time point are not known.

This clonotype was counted once. The CDR3, as DNA: TGTGCCAGCAGCCCAGGCTGGGGAGGTTCACCCCTCCACTTT. Protein sequence: CASSPGWGGSPLHF. The genes are TRBV12-3 or TRBV12-4 and TRBJ1-6; unclear D gene. The CDR3 contains 14 residues. Trimming took 6 bases from V and 9 from J, leaving 15 bases between them.

This chain's CDR3 is CASSPGQGRQTQYF. CDR3 sequence (DNA): TGTGCCAGCAGTCCGGGACAGGGTCGGCAGACCCAGTACTTC. The chain couples TRBV27 to TRBJ2-5, with 9 bases matching TRBD1. Germline assignment: CDR1 MNHEY and CDR2 SMNVEV (reference sequence). The CDR3 extends over 14 amino acids. V trimming: 5 bases; J trimming: 6 bases; junction bases outside the gene matches: 7.

The CDR3 protein is CSAPQGGRTEAFF. In DNA form, the CDR3 reads TGCAGTGCCCCACAGGGGGGACGCACTGAAGCTTTCTTT. The rearrangement links TRBV20-1 to TRBJ1-1; 8 bases line up with TRBD1. This CDR3 has 13 residues. Germline V CDR1 and CDR2: DFQATT, SNEGSKA (reference sequence). V trimming: 6 bases; J trimming: 4 bases; junction bases outside the gene matches: 7.

This clonotype was seen repeatedly, ten times or more. This chain links TRBV28 with TRBJ2-7; 9 bases map to TRBD1. The J segment lost 4 bases and the V segment lost 5 bases, leaving 3 bases of the junction unmatched. This CDR3 is 13 amino acids long. Looked up from germline, CDR1 is MDHEN and CDR2 is SYDVKM. This CDR3 is CASSGDRVYEQYV. As DNA, the CDR3 is TGTGCCAGCAGTGGGGACAGGGTGTACGAGCAGTACGTC.

This clonotype was observed a handful of times. As DNA, the CDR3 is TGTGCCAGCAGTGAAGGTTGGGTGGGGGAGCAGTACGTC. Its protein product is CASSEGWVGEQYV. J is TRBJ2-7 and V is TRBV6-1; D is ambiguous. Trimming took 1 base from V and 7 from J, leaving 11 bases between them. Germline V lookup: CDR1 MNHNS, CDR2 SASEGT. This CDR3 spans 13 amino acids.

This clonotype came up a few times. The gene calls are TRBV27 and TRBJ2-7; TRBD1 aligns across 9 bases. The CDR3 runs 14 residues. The germline V gene encodes CDR1 MNHEY and CDR2 SMNVEV (reference sequence). The trim removed 6 bases at V and 5 bases at J, leaving 8 bases unmatched. For the CDR3, the DNA is TGTGCCAGCAGGGTGAGACAGGGGGTCCACGAGCAGTACTTC. Protein: CASRVRQGVHEQYF.

The chain is built from TRBV6-2 or TRBV6-3 and TRBJ2-5; 9 nucleotides agree with TRBD1. Per germline, CDR1 MNHEY and CDR2 SVGEGT. This CDR3 region has 17 residues. The trim removed 5 bases at V and 5 bases at J, leaving 15 bases unmatched. CDR3 nucleotides: TGTGCCAGCAGTAAAACAGGACAGGGGACGGTTCGGGAGACCCAGTACTTC. This gives the protein CASSKTGQGTVRETQYF.

J is TRBJ2-7 and V is TRBV6-1; 8 positions match TRBD1. The CDR3 extends over 12 amino acids. Trimming at V came to 6 bases and at J to 6 bases, leaving 4 bases not matched to a gene. Germline-derived CDR1 and CDR2 are MNHNS and SASEGT. CDR3 sequence: CASRDRVPEQYV. The CDR3 DNA reads TGTGCCAGCAGGGACAGGGTCCCCGAGCAGTACGTC.

This clonotype was seen only a few times. This chain links TRBV5-1 with TRBJ1-1; perhaps TRBD1 as D (5 bases). This CDR3 is built from 14 residues. CDR1 is SGHRS and CDR2 is YFSETQ in the germline V gene. Trimming took off 4 bases at V and 4 bases at J, with 14 bases between the two ends. CDR3 DNA: TGCGCCAGCAGCGGAGGCGGGAGGGGCACTGAAGCTTTCTTT. This translates into CASSGGGRGTEAFF.

This clonotype was observed a handful of times. This sequence joins TRBV7-2 and TRBJ1-1; D unclear. Germline CDR1 is SGHTA and CDR2 is FQGNSA. Deletions cut 1 base from V and 0 bases from J, with 9 bases between. CDR3 length: 15 residues. The chain's CDR3 is CASSLVPTMNTEAFF. The CDR3 nucleotides read TGTGCCAGCAGCTTAGTACCAACCATGAACACTGAAGCTTTCTTT.

The chain employs TRBV6-2 or TRBV6-3 and TRBJ1-5; a possible D gene is TRBD1 (6 bases). The germline V gene encodes CDR1 MNHEY and CDR2 SVGEGT. V dropped 3 bases and J dropped 7 bases, with 13 bases sitting between them. The CDR3 totals 14 residues. This CDR3 reads CASSYYRVGQPQHF. CDR3 sequence (DNA): TGTGCCAGCAGTTATTACAGGGTTGGGCAGCCCCAGCATTTT.

The sample holds a few counts of this clonotype. The chain joins TRBV20-1 to TRBJ1-2; D unclear. Germline values: CDR1 DFQATT, CDR2 SNEGSKA (reference sequence). This CDR3 has 13 residues. CDR3 region: CNPGTISNYGYTF. Written as DNA, the CDR3 is TGCAATCCAGGAACCATTTCTAACTATGGCTACACCTTC.

The table lists this clonotype with a few counts. The chain recombines TRBV29-1 with TRBJ2-2, with a possible D match to TRBD1 (5 bases). Germline CDR1 SQVTM, CDR2 ANQGSEA. V gave up 4 bases and J gave up 2 bases, with 11 bases separating them. The CDR3 totals 14 residues. CDR3 region: CSVVEQGNTGELFF. The CDR3 DNA sequence: TGCAGCGTTGTGGAGCAGGGAAACACCGGGGAGCTGTTTTTT.

J is TRBJ1-6 and V is TRBV6-5; no firm D call. CDR1 and CDR2 (germline): MNHEY, SVGAGI. The length of the CDR3 is 12 residues. Trimming pared 2 bases from V and 7 bases from J, leaving 3 bases between. The CDR3, as DNA: TGTGCCAGCAGTTACAAAAATTCACCCCTCCACTTT. It is translated as CASSYKNSPLHF.

This rearrangement joins TRBV7-6 to TRBJ2-1; 10 bases fit TRBD2. CDR3 length: 17 residues. Germline V gene sequence: CDR1 SGHVS, CDR2 FNYEAQ. V trimming: 5 bases; J trimming: 5 bases; junction bases outside the gene matches: 12. The CDR3 DNA sequence: TGTGCCAGCAGCCGATCTCCGACTAGCGGGCGGAACAATGAGCAGTTCTTC. As protein: CASSRSPTSGRNNEQFF.

The rearrangement joins TRBV5-6 to TRBJ1-2; tentative D call: TRBD1 (5 bases). The CDR3 sequence is 14 residues long. Germline V gene data show CDR1 as SGHDT and CDR2 as YYEEEE. V lost 4 bases and J lost 4, with 14 bases in between. The CDR3 protein is CASSAGTDSYGYTF. CDR3 nucleotides: TGTGCCAGCAGCGCGGGGACGGATTCCTATGGCTACACCTTC.

For this clonotype: The germline gene is not matched at one end of the junction; a read error may be the cause. The chain joins TRBV4-2 to TRBJ2-1, with D hard to call. This CDR3 has 13 residues. Germline assignment: CDR1 LGHNA and CDR2 YNFKEQ. CDR3 nucleotide sequence: TGTGCCAGCAGCCAAACTCTCGACCCCCTCCCGACCTTC. This gives the protein CASSQTLDPLPTF.

This clonotype appeared a few times. This chain links TRBV6-5 with TRBJ1-1; D not resolved. The CDR3 loop spans 13 amino acids. CDR1 MNHEY and CDR2 SVGAGI come from the germline V gene. V dropped 6 bases and J dropped 2 bases, with 10 bases sitting between them. CDR3 loop: CASRMNTNTEAFF. In DNA, the CDR3 is TGTGCCAGCAGGATGAACACAAACACTGAAGCTTTCTTT.